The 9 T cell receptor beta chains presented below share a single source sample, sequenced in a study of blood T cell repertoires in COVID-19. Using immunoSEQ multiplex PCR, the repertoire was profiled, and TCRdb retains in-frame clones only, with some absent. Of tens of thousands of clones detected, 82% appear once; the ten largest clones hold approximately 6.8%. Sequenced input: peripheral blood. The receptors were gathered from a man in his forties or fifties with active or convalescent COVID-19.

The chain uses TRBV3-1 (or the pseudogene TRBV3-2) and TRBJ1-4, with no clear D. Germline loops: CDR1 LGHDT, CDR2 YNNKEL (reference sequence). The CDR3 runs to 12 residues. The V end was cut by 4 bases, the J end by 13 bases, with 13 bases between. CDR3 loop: CASSLGGVGLFF. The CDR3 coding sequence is TGTGCCAGCAGCCTCGGCGGGGTAGGACTGTTTTTT.

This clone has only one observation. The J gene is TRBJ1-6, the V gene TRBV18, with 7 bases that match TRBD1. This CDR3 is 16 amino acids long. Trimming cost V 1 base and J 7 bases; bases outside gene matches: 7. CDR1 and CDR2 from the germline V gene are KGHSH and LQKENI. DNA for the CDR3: TGTGCCAGCTCACCACAAGGGGGCGTTGAGAATTCACCCCTCCACTTT. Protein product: CASSPQGGVENSPLHF.

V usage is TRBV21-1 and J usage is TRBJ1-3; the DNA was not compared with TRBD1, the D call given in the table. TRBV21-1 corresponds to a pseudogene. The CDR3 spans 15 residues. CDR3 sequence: CASSKVPGSGNTIYF. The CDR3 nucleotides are TGTGCCAGCAGCAAAGTGCCAGGCTCTGGAAACACCATATATTTT.

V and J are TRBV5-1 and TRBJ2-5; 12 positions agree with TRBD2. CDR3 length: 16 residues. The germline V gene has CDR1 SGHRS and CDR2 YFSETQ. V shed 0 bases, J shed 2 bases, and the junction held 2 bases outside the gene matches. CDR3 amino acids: CASSLATSGGQETQYF. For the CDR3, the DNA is TGCGCCAGCAGCTTGGCTACTAGCGGGGGGCAAGAGACCCAGTACTTC. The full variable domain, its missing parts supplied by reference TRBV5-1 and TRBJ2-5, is KAGVTQTPRYLIKTRGQQVTLSCSPISGHRSVSWYQQTPGQGLQFLFEYFSETQRNKGNFPGRFSGRQFSNSRSEMNVSTLELGDSALYLCASSLATSGGQETQYFGPGTRLLVL.

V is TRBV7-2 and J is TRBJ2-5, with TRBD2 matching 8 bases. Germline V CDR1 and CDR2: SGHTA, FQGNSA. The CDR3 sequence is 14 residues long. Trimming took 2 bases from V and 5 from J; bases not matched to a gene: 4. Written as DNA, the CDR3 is TGTGCCAGCAGCTTACTAGCGGGTGGGGAGACCCAGTACTTC. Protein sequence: CASSLLAGGETQYF.

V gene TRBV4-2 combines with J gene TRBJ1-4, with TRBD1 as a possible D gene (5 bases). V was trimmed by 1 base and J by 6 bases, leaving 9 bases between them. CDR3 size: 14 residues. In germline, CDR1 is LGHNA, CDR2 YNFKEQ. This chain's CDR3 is CASSQGQGDEKLFF. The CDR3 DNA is TGTGCCAGCAGCCAAGGGCAGGGTGATGAAAAACTGTTTTTT.

CDR3 in DNA: TGTGCCAGCTCGATTACAGGGTCCGGGGCCAACGTCCTGACTTTC. Amino acids: CASSITGSGANVLTF. This chain joins TRBV2 and TRBJ2-6, with D maybe TRBD1 (6 bases). Germline CDR1 is SNHLY and CDR2 is FYNNEI. The CDR3 spans 15 residues. Deletions cut 8 bases from V and 4 bases from J, with 15 bases between.

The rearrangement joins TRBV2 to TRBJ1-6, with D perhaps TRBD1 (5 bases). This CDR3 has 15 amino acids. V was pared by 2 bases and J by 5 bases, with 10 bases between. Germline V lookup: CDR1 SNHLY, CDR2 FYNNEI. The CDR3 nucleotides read TGTGCCAGCAGTGAACAGGGAAAGGATAATTCACCCCTCCACTTT. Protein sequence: CASSEQGKDNSPLHF.

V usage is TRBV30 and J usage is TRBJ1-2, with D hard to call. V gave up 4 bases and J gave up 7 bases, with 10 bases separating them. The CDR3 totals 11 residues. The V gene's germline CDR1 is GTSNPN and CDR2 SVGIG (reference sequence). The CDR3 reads CAWTAVGGYTF. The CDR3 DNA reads TGTGCCTGGACGGCGGTCGGTGGCTACACCTTC.